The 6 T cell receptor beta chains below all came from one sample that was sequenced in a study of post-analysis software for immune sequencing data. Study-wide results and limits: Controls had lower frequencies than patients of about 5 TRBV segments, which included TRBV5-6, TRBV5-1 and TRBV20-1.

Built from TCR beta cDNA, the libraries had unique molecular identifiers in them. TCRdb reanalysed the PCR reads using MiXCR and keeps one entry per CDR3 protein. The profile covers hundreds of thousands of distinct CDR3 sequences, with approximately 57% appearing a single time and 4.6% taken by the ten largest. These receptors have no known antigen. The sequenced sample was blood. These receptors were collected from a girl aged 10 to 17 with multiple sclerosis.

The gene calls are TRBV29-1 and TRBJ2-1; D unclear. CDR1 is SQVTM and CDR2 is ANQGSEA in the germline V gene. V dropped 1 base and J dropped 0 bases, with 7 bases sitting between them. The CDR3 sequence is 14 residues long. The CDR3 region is CSVEGHSSYNEQFF. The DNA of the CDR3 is TGCAGCGTTGAAGGGCACAGCTCCTACAATGAGCAGTTCTTC.

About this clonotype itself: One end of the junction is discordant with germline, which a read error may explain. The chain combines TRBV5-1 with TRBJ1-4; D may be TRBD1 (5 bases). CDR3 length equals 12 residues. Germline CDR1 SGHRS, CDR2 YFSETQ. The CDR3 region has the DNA TGCGCCAGCGGGGCGGATAATAAAAAACTGTTTTTT. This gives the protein CASGADNKKLFF. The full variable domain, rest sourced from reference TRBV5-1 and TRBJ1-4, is KAGVTQTPRYLIKTRGQQVTLSCSPISGHRSVSWYQQTPGQGLQFLFEYFSETQRNKGNFPGRFSGRQFSNSRSEMNVSTLELGDSALYLCASGADNKKLFFGSGTQLSVL.

The chain's CDR3 is CSVEARGSYEQYF. The CDR3 region has the DNA TGCAGCGTTGAAGCCCGGGGGTCCTACGAGCAGTACTTC. The rearrangement joins TRBV29-1 to TRBJ2-7, with D maybe TRBD2 (6 bases). Trimming left V 1 base short and J 1 base short, with 8 bases between. The CDR3 has 13 residues. CDR1 is SQVTM, CDR2 ANQGSEA, per germline.

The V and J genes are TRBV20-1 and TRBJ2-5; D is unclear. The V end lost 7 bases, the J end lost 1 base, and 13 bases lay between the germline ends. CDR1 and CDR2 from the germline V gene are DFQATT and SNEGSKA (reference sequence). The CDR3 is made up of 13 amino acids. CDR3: CSVRRLVQETQYF. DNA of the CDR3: TGCAGTGTCCGGCGGCTAGTCCAAGAGACCCAGTACTTC.

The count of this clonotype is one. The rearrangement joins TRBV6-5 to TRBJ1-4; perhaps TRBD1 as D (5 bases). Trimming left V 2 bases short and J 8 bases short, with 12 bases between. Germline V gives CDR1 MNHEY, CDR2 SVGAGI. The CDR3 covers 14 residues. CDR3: CASSYGALGEKLFF. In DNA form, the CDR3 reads TGTGCCAGCAGTTACGGGGCGTTGGGCGAAAAACTGTTTTTT.

DNA of the CDR3: TGTGCCAGCAGCCAAGTCGGCGTAGCGGGGGCGGAGGAGCAGTACTTC. Its translation: CASSQVGVAGAEEQYF. The chain carries TRBV3-1 and TRBJ2-7; 9 nucleotides line up with TRBD2. Germline lookup yields CDR1 LGHDT and CDR2 YNNKEL (reference sequence). The trim removed 1 base at V and 7 bases at J, leaving 11 bases unmatched. This CDR3 has 16 residues.